This TCR beta chain stems from a study of spatial heterogeneity in lung cancer. Overall study: Beta-chain sequences consistently outnumbered alpha-chain sequences in detection.

TCRdb used MiXCR to reprocess the 5' RACE reads, holding one entry per CDR3 protein. The sample holds about 70,000 distinct CDR3 sequences; over 7% are singletons and the top ten take 1.5% to 2%. This clonotype was detected ten times or more. The time point is: blood at routine non-recurrence follow-up after resection. The sample consisted of PBMCs, taken at follow-up. This receptor was identified in a female donor with early-stage non-small cell lung cancer.

Here the CDR3 DNA reads TGTGCCAGCAGTCGGGACAGACTCTCCTACGAGCAGTACTTC. Residues: CASSRDRLSYEQYF. The rearrangement joins TRBV6-5 to TRBJ2-7; TRBD1 matches at 7 bases. Germline V gene sequence: CDR1 MNHEY, CDR2 SVGAGI. The length of the CDR3 is 14 residues. Losses at the gene ends were 5 bases for V and 0 bases for J; bases not matched to a gene: 4.